These 29 T cell receptor beta chains were all obtained from the same sample, sequenced in a study of T cell changes during pregnancy in multiple sclerosis. The protocol was immunoSEQ multiplex PCR, while the TCRdb copy is restricted to in-frame clones and leaves out a portion. The repertoire holds tens of thousands of clones, with more than 85% as singletons. The source was peripheral blood, collected in the first trimester of pregnancy. These receptor sequences come from a female donor in good health, enrolled as a control in a pregnancy study.

The gene calls are TRBV4-3 and TRBJ2-7; tentative D call: TRBD2 (7 bases). CDR1 is LGHNA, CDR2 YSLEER, per germline. V was cut by 7 bases and J by 7 bases, with 14 bases left in between. This CDR3 is built from 12 residues. The CDR3, as DNA: TGCGCCAGCAATAAGGGAGGGGGGGAGCAGTACTTC. Protein: CASNKGGGEQYF.

The chain links TRBV18 to TRBJ1-1; 9 nucleotides align to TRBD1. The CDR3 is 21 residues long. V lost 6 bases, J lost 0 bases, and 23 bases stayed unmatched. Germline V lookup: CDR1 KGHSH, CDR2 LQKENI. CDR3 region: CASSWPRGLPGQGFMNTEAFF. The CDR3 DNA reads as TGTGCCAGCTCTTGGCCACGCGGCCTCCCGGGACAGGGATTTATGAACACTGAAGCTTTCTTT.

This chain joins TRBV13 and TRBJ2-1; 9 nucleotides line up with TRBD1. J gave up 8 bases and V 2 bases, and 7 bases lay outside the gene matches. CDR1 is PRHDT, CDR2 FYEKMQ, per germline (reference sequence). CDR3 length equals 15 residues. This CDR3 reads CASSLLGQGRYEQFF. The CDR3 DNA sequence: TGTGCCAGCAGCTTACTGGGACAGGGACGGTATGAGCAGTTCTTC.

V is TRBV9 and J is TRBJ1-4; 8 bases are shared with TRBD1. Germline CDR1 SGDLS, CDR2 YYNGEE. The length of the CDR3 is 14 residues. V lost 3 bases to trimming and J lost 7 bases; unmatched junction nucleotides: 5. The DNA for the CDR3 is TGTGCCAGCAGCGCCGGACAGGGAGGTGAAAAACTGTTTTTT. Protein: CASSAGQGGEKLFF. Drawing the rest from reference TRBV9 and TRBJ1-4, the complete variable domain is DSGVTQTPKHLITATGQRVTLRCSPRSGDLSVYWYQQSLDQGLQFLIQYYNGEERAKGNILERFSAQQFPDLHSELNLSSLELGDSALYFCASSAGQGGEKLFFGSGTQLSVL.

The count of this clone is one. V usage is TRBV29-1 and J usage is TRBJ1-1, with 9 positions matching TRBD1. Germline CDR1 reads SQVTM; CDR2 reads ANQGSEA. J gave up 8 bases and V 4 bases, and 8 bases lay outside the gene matches. The CDR3 runs 13 residues. CDR3 nucleotides: TGCAGCGTTGTTCTGGACAGGGGTAGAGAAGCTTTCTTT. As protein: CSVVLDRGREAFF.

This rearrangement joins TRBV5-1 to TRBJ2-5; D might be TRBD2 (5 bases). There are 17 residues in the CDR3. The V end lost 6 bases, the J end lost 0 bases, and 21 bases lay between the germline ends. The germline V gene has CDR1 SGHRS and CDR2 YFSETQ. The CDR3, as DNA: TGCGCCAGCATATCGAGGCCGGCTACGGGGTACCAAGAGACCCAGTACTTC. Residues: CASISRPATGYQETQYF.

This clone appeared a single time. The V call is TRBV4-2, the J call TRBJ1-1; 9 nucleotides agree with TRBD1. The J segment lost 6 bases and the V segment lost 5 bases, leaving 10 bases of the junction unmatched. The CDR3 length is 15 residues. Germline loops: CDR1 LGHNA, CDR2 YNFKEQ. The CDR3 bases are TGTGCCAGCAGCTTCCGGGACAGGGCAGAGGCTGAAGCTTTCTTT. It encodes CASSFRDRAEAEAFF.

This clone has just a few counts. This chain links TRBV4-2 with TRBJ2-7; D is unresolved. The length of the CDR3 is 14 residues. The ends were cut back, 4 bases at V and 2 bases at J, with 12 bases in the middle. CDR1 LGHNA and CDR2 YNFKEQ come from the germline V gene. As DNA, the CDR3 is TGTGCCAGCAGCCTCCAACTGGCGGCCTACGAGCAGTACTTC. It yields the protein CASSLQLAAYEQYF.

The CDR3 bases are TGTGCCAGTAGTCCGGGACAGGGGGTCTCGCCCGGGGCCAACGTCCTGACTTTC. It codes for CASSPGQGVSPGANVLTF. This chain links TRBV19 with TRBJ2-6; 11 nucleotides match TRBD1. This CDR3 comprises 18 residues. V was pared by 5 bases and J by 4 bases, with 10 bases of the junction left unmatched. Per germline, CDR1 LNHDA and CDR2 SQIVND (reference sequence).

CDR3 in DNA: TGTGCCAGCAGCTTGGGCGGCTCCCCAGAGACCCAGTACTTC. Residues: CASSLGGSPETQYF. The gene calls are TRBV5-6 and TRBJ2-5, with unresolved D. CDR3 length: 14 residues. The V and J ends lost 0 bases and 4 bases respectively, with 10 bases between them. The germline V gene encodes CDR1 SGHDT and CDR2 YYEEEE.

This chain links TRBV27 with TRBJ2-1; 8 bases match TRBD2. CDR1 MNHEY and CDR2 SMNVEV come from the germline V gene (reference sequence). The V gene end was trimmed by 5 bases and the J gene end by 3 bases; junction bases not matched to a gene: 6. The CDR3 sequence is 15 residues long. CDR3 in amino acids: CASSPERGHYNEQFF. The CDR3 bases are TGTGCCAGCAGTCCCGAGCGGGGGCACTACAATGAGCAGTTCTTC.

This CDR3 is CASSLEAGQPQHF. CDR3 DNA sequence: TGTGCCAGCAGCTTAGAGGCAGGGCAGCCCCAGCATTTT. The rearrangement uses TRBV7-2 and TRBJ1-5; weak D call: TRBD1 (5 bases). This CDR3 is built from 13 residues. V lost 1 base and J lost 7, with 8 bases in between. Germline V CDR1 and CDR2: SGHTA, FQGNSA.

This chain connects TRBV6-1 to TRBJ2-5, with TRBD2 matching 10 bases. The trim removed 4 bases at V and 6 bases at J, leaving 11 bases unmatched. The germline V gene has CDR1 MNHNS and CDR2 SASEGT. The CDR3 is made up of 16 amino acids. CDR3: CASSGTSGQDMKTQYF. The DNA for the CDR3 is TGTGCCAGCAGTGGGACTAGCGGACAAGACATGAAGACCCAGTACTTC.

The chain carries TRBV4-3 and TRBJ2-2; D is unclear. The V and J ends lost 0 bases and 2 bases respectively, with 10 bases between them. CDR3 length equals 16 residues. CDR1 LGHNA and CDR2 YSLEER come from the germline V gene. The CDR3 loop reads CASSQDQQFNTGELFF. The CDR3 nucleotides are TGCGCCAGCAGCCAAGATCAACAGTTTAACACCGGGGAGCTGTTTTTT.

The chain couples TRBV28 to TRBJ1-2; 9 nucleotides agree with TRBD1. The CDR3 runs 15 residues. The germline CDR1 and CDR2 sequences are MDHEN and SYDVKM. Germline trimming cut 4 bases from V and 5 bases from J; bases unmatched to any gene: 8. The CDR3: CASSSGQGLIYGYTF. As DNA, the CDR3 is TGTGCCAGCAGTTCGGGACAGGGCCTAATTTATGGCTACACCTTC.

This clone was seen more than once but under ten times. Here the CDR3 reads CASSQDPGDTEAFF. Written as DNA, the CDR3 is TGCGCCAGCAGCCAAGATCCGGGGGACACTGAAGCTTTCTTT. This chain connects TRBV4-1 to TRBJ1-1; a possible D gene is TRBD1 (5 bases). V was shortened by 0 bases and J by 3 bases, with 8 bases between the two germline ends. This CDR3 has 14 residues. CDR1 and CDR2 (germline): MGHRA, YSYEKL.

The chain is built from TRBV14 and TRBJ2-1; a possible D gene is TRBD1 (6 bases). Germline-derived CDR1 and CDR2 are SGHDN and FVKESK. V lost 5 bases and J lost 3, with 14 bases in between. The CDR3 loop spans 15 amino acids. The chain's CDR3 is CASSAGQNYYNEQFF. CDR3 DNA sequence: TGTGCCAGCAGCGCTGGACAGAACTACTACAATGAGCAGTTCTTC.

The V and J genes are TRBV7-6 and TRBJ1-1, with 7 bases aligning to TRBD1. This CDR3 region has 15 residues. Germline assignment: CDR1 SGHVS and CDR2 FNYEAQ. V trimming: 4 bases; J trimming: 3 bases; junction bases outside the gene matches: 8. As DNA, the CDR3 is TGTGCCAGCAGCTCCCCGGGACAGTGGGACACTGAAGCTTTCTTT. Amino acids: CASSSPGQWDTEAFF.

This chain links TRBV9 with TRBJ2-7, with 8 bases aligning to TRBD2. Germline V lookup: CDR1 SGDLS, CDR2 YYNGEE. This CDR3 contains 14 residues. V lost 3 bases, J lost 3 bases, and 5 bases stayed unmatched. DNA for the CDR3: TGTGCCAGCAGCGGCCGGGAGGGGAACTACGAGCAGTACTTC. This encodes CASSGREGNYEQYF.

The chain uses TRBV4-3 and TRBJ2-3, with D possibly matching TRBD2 (7 bases). The germline gives CDR1 LGHNA, CDR2 YSLEER. CDR3 length: 16 residues. The V end was cut by 0 bases, the J end by 5 bases, with 15 bases between. The chain's CDR3 is CASSQDRAGALDTQYF. DNA for the CDR3: TGCGCCAGCAGCCAAGATCGGGCGGGGGCCTTAGATACGCAGTATTTT.

This chain uses TRBV7-3 with TRBJ1-1; TRBD1 agrees at 7 bases. V dropped 8 bases and J dropped 4; count of bases not matched to a gene: 7. Germline-derived CDR1 and CDR2 are SGHTA and FQGTGA. The CDR3 has 13 residues. In DNA, the CDR3 is TGTGCCAGCGGACAGGAGGTGGGCACTGAAGCTTTCTTT. Translation: CASGQEVGTEAFF.

This clone has a single count. The chain joins TRBV5-8 to TRBJ1-1; D not resolved. Germline assignment: CDR1 SGHTS and CDR2 YDEGEE. The CDR3 has 12 residues. Trimming removed 2 bases from V and 7 bases from J, with 9 bases in between. The CDR3 coding sequence is TGTGCCAGCAGCTTACGGACTAATGAAGCTTTCTTT. This encodes CASSLRTNEAFF.

Remarks on this clone: Other DNA sequences of this sample code for an identical CDR3. The chain carries TRBV2 and TRBJ1-5, with 7 positions matching TRBD1. The CDR3 has 14 amino acids. The trim removed 4 bases at V and 4 bases at J, leaving 4 bases unmatched. From germline, CDR1 is SNHLY and CDR2 FYNNEI. CDR3 amino acids: CASSGTGGNQPQHF. CDR3 nucleotides: TGTGCCAGCAGTGGGACAGGAGGAAATCAGCCCCAGCATTTT.

This chain links TRBV7-2 with TRBJ1-4, with D possibly TRBD1 on 5 matching bases. With 0 bases removed from V and 5 bases from J, the gap between germline ends came to 7 bases. The germline V gene has CDR1 SGHTA and CDR2 FQGNSA. This CDR3 contains 14 residues. The CDR3 DNA is TGTGCCAGCAGCTTAGCGGGGGGGAATGAAAAACTGTTTTTT. Its translation is CASSLAGGNEKLFF. The full variable domain, completed using reference TRBV7-2 and TRBJ1-4, is GAGVSQSPSNKVTEKGKDVELRCDPISGHTALYWYRQSLGQGLEFLIYFQGNSAPDKSGLPSDRFSAERTGGSVSTLTIQRTQQEDSAVYLCASSLAGGNEKLFFGSGTQLSVL.

The CDR3: CASSTQGFWNTEAFF. DNA for the CDR3: TGTGCCAGCAGTACGCAGGGGTTTTGGAACACTGAAGCTTTCTTT. The chain combines TRBV28 with TRBJ1-1, with D perhaps matching TRBD1 (6 bases). The CDR3 consists of 15 residues. Looked up from germline, CDR1 is MDHEN and CDR2 is SYDVKM. V lost 5 bases, J lost 1 base, and 14 bases lay in between.

The chain employs TRBV7-9 and TRBJ1-4; D is perhaps TRBD1 (6 bases). Germline V gene lookup returns CDR1 SEHNR and CDR2 FQNEAQ (reference sequence). This CDR3 has 14 residues. The germline V and J ends were trimmed by 3 bases and 8 bases, with 13 bases remaining between them. The CDR3 sequence: CASSFQGKEEKLFF. CDR3 in DNA: TGTGCCAGCAGCTTCCAGGGGAAGGAAGAAAAACTGTTTTTT. The full variable domain, completed using reference TRBV7-9 and TRBJ1-4, is DTGVSQNPRHKITKRGQNVTFRCDPISEHNRLYWYRQTLGQGPEFLTYFQNEAQLEKSRLLSDRFSAERPKGSFSTLEIQRTEQGDSAMYLCASSFQGKEEKLFFGSGTQLSVL.

The chain has TRBV5-6 and TRBJ2-3; weak D call: TRBD1 (5 bases). CDR1 is SGHDT and CDR2 is YYEEEE in the germline V gene. Trimming left V 4 bases short and J 4 bases short, with 7 bases between. The CDR3 runs 12 residues. This CDR3 reads CASSEGADTQYF. CDR3 nucleotide sequence: TGTGCCAGCAGCGAAGGGGCAGATACGCAGTATTTT.

This rearrangement joins TRBV7-9 to TRBJ1-1; the D is unclear. Germline loops: CDR1 SEHNR, CDR2 FQNEAQ (reference sequence). This CDR3 is built from 11 residues. Trimming stripped 0 bases from V and 8 bases from J, with 4 bases between. CDR3 nucleotide sequence: TGTGCCAGCAGCTTAGCAGCCGAAGCTTTCTTT. Its translation is CASSLAAEAFF.

V and J are TRBV6-4 and TRBJ2-7; 9 positions agree with TRBD1. This CDR3 is built from 15 residues. V trimming: 6 bases; J trimming: 8 bases; junction bases outside the gene matches: 14. Germline V CDR1 and CDR2: MRHNA, SNTAGT. This chain's CDR3 is CASSKSRTGVSKQYF. Here the CDR3 DNA reads TGTGCCAGCAGCAAGTCAAGGACAGGGGTCTCTAAGCAGTACTTC.